The sample holds a few counts of the clone carrying this T cell receptor (beta chain). Its antigen is currently unknown. A much larger clone sits a single nucleotide away, making a read error possible. This sample was taken from a study of tumor and adjacent non-tumor tissue in lung cancer. Study as a whole: Patients were aged roughly 30 to 76, some 10 men and 5 women, stage I to III.

TCRbeta libraries were built with three rounds of nested PCR, modified from ARM-PCR. In TCRdb, the multiplex PCR reads were re-called with MiXCR into one record per CDR3 protein. The profile shows roughly 49,000 distinct CDR3 sequences, 74% of them singletons. Study-wide results and limits: Patients with more diverse tumor TCRs had worse survival. In normal lung, the top 100 clones were significantly more dominant than in tumor.

This CDR3 contains 15 residues. CDR1 is SGHAT and CDR2 is FQNNGV in the germline V gene. Trimming removed 5 bases at V and 3 bases at J, with 17 bases between. This sample's RNA came from whole unsorted tissue. More than 3 cm separated this lung sample from the edge of the tumor. Chemotherapy-naive patients with new lung cancer underwent thoracic surgery in China, August–late 2014. The chain couples TRBV11-2 to TRBJ2-7; tentative D call: TRBD2 (6 bases). Sample: distant non-tumor lung tissue. The receptor was isolated from a woman in her fifties or sixties with non-small cell lung cancer. CDR3 region: CASSPLSERVYEQYF. CDR3 coding DNA: TGTGCCAGCAGCCCCCTGAGCGAGCGGGTCTACGAGCAGTACTTC.